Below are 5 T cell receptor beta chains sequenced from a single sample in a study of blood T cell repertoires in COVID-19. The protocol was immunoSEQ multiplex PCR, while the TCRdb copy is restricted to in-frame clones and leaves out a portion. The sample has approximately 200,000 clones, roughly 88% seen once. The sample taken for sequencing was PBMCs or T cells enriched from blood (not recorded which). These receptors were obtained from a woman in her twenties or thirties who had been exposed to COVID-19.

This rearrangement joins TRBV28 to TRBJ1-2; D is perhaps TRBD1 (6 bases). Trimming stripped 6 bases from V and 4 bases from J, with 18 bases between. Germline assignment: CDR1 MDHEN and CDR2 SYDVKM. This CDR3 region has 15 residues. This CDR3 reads CASRLHLQGSYGYTF. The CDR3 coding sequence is TGTGCCAGCAGACTCCATCTACAGGGTTCCTATGGCTACACCTTC.

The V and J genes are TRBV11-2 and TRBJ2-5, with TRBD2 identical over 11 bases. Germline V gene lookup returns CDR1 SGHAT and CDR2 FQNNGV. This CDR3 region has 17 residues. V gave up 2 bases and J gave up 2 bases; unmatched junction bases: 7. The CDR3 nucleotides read TGTGCCAGCAGCTTACTACCCGGGACTAGCGGACAAGAGACCCAGTACTTC. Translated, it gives CASSLLPGTSGQETQYF.

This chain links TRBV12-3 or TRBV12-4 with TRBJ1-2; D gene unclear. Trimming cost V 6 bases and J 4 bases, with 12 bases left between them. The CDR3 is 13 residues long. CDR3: CASRPRGLYGYTF. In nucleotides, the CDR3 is TGTGCCAGCAGACCCAGAGGGCTCTATGGCTACACCTTC.

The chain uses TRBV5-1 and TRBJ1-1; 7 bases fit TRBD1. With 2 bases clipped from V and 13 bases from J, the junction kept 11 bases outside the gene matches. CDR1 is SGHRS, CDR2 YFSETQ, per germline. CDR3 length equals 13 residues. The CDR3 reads CASSFEGGYEVFF. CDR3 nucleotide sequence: TGCGCCAGCAGCTTTGAAGGGGGCTACGAGGTTTTCTTT. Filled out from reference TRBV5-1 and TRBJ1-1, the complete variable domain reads KAGVTQTPRYLIKTRGQQVTLSCSPISGHRSVSWYQQTPGQGLQFLFEYFSETQRNKGNFPGRFSGRQFSNSRSEMNVSTLELGDSALYLCASSFEGGYEVFFGQGTRLTVV.

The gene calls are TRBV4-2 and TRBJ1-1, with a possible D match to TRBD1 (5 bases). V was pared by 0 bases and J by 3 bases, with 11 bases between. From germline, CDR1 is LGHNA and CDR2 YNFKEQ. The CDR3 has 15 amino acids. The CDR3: CASSQDVGHHTEAFF. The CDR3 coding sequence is TGTGCCAGCAGCCAAGACGTCGGACACCACACTGAAGCTTTCTTT.